These 9 T cell receptor beta chains originate from one sample sequenced in a study of beta chain features in type 1 diabetes. The sequenced template was cDNA made from the entire isolated RNA. This table comes from immunoSEQ multiplex PCR, and its TCRdb copy is limited to in-frame clones, with some not included. The sample yields some 360,000 clones, around a fifth seen once. The specimen was naive CD4+ T cells from blood. Receptors originate from a woman aged 18 to 35 in good health.

V gene TRBV25-1 combines with J gene TRBJ2-3; weak D call: TRBD1 (5 bases). Per the germline V gene, CDR1 is MGHDK and CDR2 is SYGVNS. The CDR3 is 11 residues long. Written as DNA, the CDR3 is TGTGCGGGGCAGGACACAGATACGCAGTATTTT. Protein product: CAGQDTDTQYF.

The V call is TRBV6-5, the J call TRBJ2-1; 9 bases agree with TRBD1. V dropped 6 bases and J dropped 2; count of bases not matched to a gene: 5. The CDR3 is 15 residues long. Per germline, CDR1 MNHEY and CDR2 SVGAGI. The CDR3 region is CASSRDRGAYNEQFF. CDR3 in DNA: TGTGCCAGCAGCCGAGACAGGGGGGCCTACAATGAGCAGTTCTTC.

CDR3 sequence (DNA): TGTGCCAGCAGCCCAGGACTAGCGATGGGGGCCAAAAACATTCAGTACTTC. The encoded protein is CASSPGLAMGAKNIQYF. The J gene is TRBJ2-4, the V gene TRBV9, with 9 bases lining up with TRBD2. Germline lookup yields CDR1 SGDLS and CDR2 YYNGEE. This CDR3 spans 17 amino acids. The junction had 9 bases not matched to a gene; V was cut back by 4 bases and J by 1 base.

For this clone: Other DNA sequences in the same sample also yield this CDR3. The chain recombines TRBV5-1 with TRBJ2-1; 7 nucleotides line up with TRBD2. Losses at the gene ends were 0 bases for V and 6 bases for J; bases not matched to a gene: 6. Germline CDR1 and CDR2: SGHRS and YFSETQ. The CDR3 runs to 15 residues. Written as DNA, the CDR3 is TGCGCCAGCAGCTTGGGACTAGCAGGACTCAATGAGCAGTTCTTC. Protein product: CASSLGLAGLNEQFF.

The chain recombines TRBV2 with TRBJ2-5; TRBD1 matches at 10 bases. The CDR3 is made up of 14 amino acids. The trim removed 5 bases at V and 5 bases at J, leaving 5 bases unmatched. Germline CDR1 is SNHLY and CDR2 is FYNNEI. CDR3 DNA: TGTGCCAGCAGTCGGGACAGGGGCGTTGAGACCCAGTACTTC. Translating gives CASSRDRGVETQYF. Variable domain in full (rest from reference TRBV2 and TRBJ2-5): EPEVTQTPSHQVTQMGQEVILRCVPISNHLYFYWYRQILGQKVEFLVSFYNNEISEKSEIFDDQFSVERPDGSNFTLKIRSTKLEDSAMYFCASSRDRGVETQYFGPGTRLLVL.

This clone has a handful of counts. The rearrangement uses TRBV25-1 and TRBJ1-6, with D perhaps matching TRBD1 (5 bases). The CDR3 spans 13 residues. V was shortened by 10 bases and J by 7 bases, with 14 bases between the two germline ends. CDR1 and CDR2 from the germline V gene are MGHDK and SYGVNS. The CDR3 DNA reads as TGTGCCACCCGCACCAGGGAAAATTCACCCCTCCACTTT. Translated, it gives CATRTRENSPLHF.

Only a few counts were recorded for this clone. The V gene is TRBV27, the J gene TRBJ2-2, with D hard to call. Deletions cut 5 bases from V and 6 bases from J, with 10 bases between. Germline V lookup: CDR1 MNHEY, CDR2 SMNVEV (reference sequence). CDR3 length: 13 amino acids. CDR3 sequence reads: CASSEQTAGELFF. CDR3 DNA sequence: TGTGCCAGCAGTGAACAGACCGCCGGGGAGCTGTTTTTT.

This clone occurred a few times. The chain carries TRBV27 and TRBJ2-1; D might be TRBD1 (6 bases). This CDR3 is built from 11 residues. Germline CDR1 reads MNHEY; CDR2 reads SMNVEV (reference sequence). V gave up 5 bases and J gave up 7 bases, with 6 bases separating them. Written as DNA, the CDR3 is TGTGCCAGCAGTCAGGGGAATGAGCAGTTCTTC. Translation gives CASSQGNEQFF.

This chain links TRBV5-1 with TRBJ1-2; a weak D match, TRBD1 (6 bases). Germline values: CDR1 SGHRS, CDR2 YFSETQ. With 4 bases removed from V and 0 bases from J, the gap between germline ends came to 7 bases. This CDR3 contains 13 residues. The CDR3 is CASSTGPNYGYTF. The CDR3 DNA is TGCGCCAGCAGCACAGGGCCTAACTATGGCTACACCTTC. Variable domain in full (rest from reference TRBV5-1 and TRBJ1-2): KAGVTQTPRYLIKTRGQQVTLSCSPISGHRSVSWYQQTPGQGLQFLFEYFSETQRNKGNFPGRFSGRQFSNSRSEMNVSTLELGDSALYLCASSTGPNYGYTFGSGTRLTVV.